The next 20 T cell receptor beta chains were all read from a single sample in a study of circulating CD8 cells and anti-PD-1 response in melanoma (dated by TCRdb to 2018 to 2020). Using a BD FACSAria II cell sorter, four subsets defined by PD-1 and/or TIGIT were sorted out of live CD3+CD8+TCRalphabeta+ cells. Instrument on record: NextSeq 500. The QIAseq Immune Repertoire RNA Library Kit, Human TCR Panel was used to prepare TCR libraries from about 15 ng of total RNA. TCRdb reprocessing: public reads trimmed at Q25 with fastp, clones called with MiXCR, in-frame beta chains kept. Rows merge per CDR3 protein into single entries with the most common DNA and genes. This sample has approximately 540 distinct CDR3 sequences in its table, and approximately 6% of those were observed once. Of the sample, roughly 27% is held by the ten largest clones. The sequences come from CD8+ T cells from PBMCs, collected at baseline or after one month of anti-PD-1 therapy (not recorded which). The receptor set was obtained from a human donor with melanoma.

Judged by abundance, this clonotype is large. V gene TRBV28 combines with J gene TRBJ1-1, with D unclear. CDR1 MDHEN and CDR2 SYDVKM come from the germline V gene. This CDR3 region has 13 residues. V dropped 6 bases and J dropped 3 bases, with 11 bases sitting between them. The DNA for the CDR3 is TGTGCCAGCAGCTTAGGGCGGGACACTGAAGCTTTCTTT. Protein product: CASSLGRDTEAFF. Complete variable domain (other parts from reference TRBV28 and TRBJ1-1): DVKVTQSSRYLVKRTGEKVFLECVQDMDHENMFWYRQDPGLGLRLIYFSYDVKMKEKGDIPEGYSVSREKKERFSLILESASTNQTSMYLCASSLGRDTEAFFGQGTRLTVV.

This clonotype is termed medium-sized. The J gene is TRBJ1-2, the V gene TRBV6-1; D is uncertain. This CDR3 comprises 13 residues. V lost 1 base and J 2 bases, leaving 5 bases between the germline ends. Per the germline V gene, CDR1 is MNHNS and CDR2 is SASEGT. CDR3: CASSEGLNYGYTF. The CDR3 DNA is TGTGCCAGCAGTGAAGGACTGAACTATGGCTACACCTTC.

This clonotype is large (0.1 to 1%) within its sample. The rearrangement links TRBV4-1 to TRBJ2-7, with 10 bases aligning to TRBD2. Germline CDR1 is MGHRA and CDR2 is YSYEKL. CDR3 length: 16 amino acids. After removal of 1 base from V and 2 bases from J, the junction contained 5 bases not matched to a gene. The CDR3 is CASSQVQLAGTYEQYF. The CDR3 nucleotides read TGCGCCAGCAGCCAAGTTCAACTAGCGGGAACCTACGAGCAGTACTTC.

This clonotype is judged large. The chain recombines TRBV4-1 with TRBJ2-3; 8 bases match TRBD1. The V gene end was trimmed by 4 bases and the J gene end by 3 bases; junction bases not matched to a gene: 6. Germline V lookup: CDR1 MGHRA, CDR2 YSYEKL. The CDR3 has 15 amino acids. The CDR3 loop is CASSRATGETDTQYF. CDR3 in DNA: TGCGCCAGCAGCCGAGCGACAGGGGAGACAGATACGCAGTATTTT.

This clonotype is medium-sized (0.01 to 0.1%). The rearrangement links TRBV6-2 or TRBV6-3 to TRBJ2-7; the match to TRBD1 covers 8 bases. CDR1 and CDR2 (germline): MNHEY, SVGEGT. CDR3 length: 13 residues. Trimming at V came to 5 bases and at J to 5 bases, leaving 5 bases not matched to a gene. The CDR3 loop reads CASSGWTGNEQYF. CDR3 coding DNA: TGTGCCAGCAGTGGGTGGACAGGGAACGAGCAGTACTTC.

This clonotype is categorized as medium-sized. The CDR3, as DNA: TGTGCCAGCACGGGGGTCTACACCTATAATCAGCCCCAGCATTTT. As protein: CASTGVYTYNQPQHF. The chain is built from TRBV19 and TRBJ1-5; a possible D gene is TRBD1 (5 bases). Trimming took 9 bases from V and 4 from J, leaving 19 bases between them. Per germline, CDR1 LNHDA and CDR2 SQIVND (reference sequence). The CDR3 runs 15 residues.

This clonotype is large by share. V usage is TRBV19 and J usage is TRBJ2-7; the D gene is possibly TRBD2 (6 bases). Trimming left V 3 bases short and J 0 bases short, with 18 bases between. Germline CDR1 LNHDA, CDR2 SQIVND (reference sequence). The CDR3 totals 17 residues. The CDR3 DNA reads TGTGCCAGTAGTATCGATCCTCGGAGGGTAAACTCCTACGAGCAGTACTTC. It translates to CASSIDPRRVNSYEQYF.

By share, this clonotype counts as medium-sized. J is TRBJ2-3 and V is TRBV20-1; 12 positions agree with TRBD2. With V trimmed by 0 bases and J by 5 bases, 6 bases remained unmatched. CDR3 size: 16 residues. In germline, CDR1 is DFQATT, CDR2 SNEGSKA (reference sequence). The CDR3 DNA reads as TGCAGTGCTAGAGATCCCCTAGCGGGGGGGCTAGATACGCAGTATTTT. Translated: CSARDPLAGGLDTQYF.

Worth noting for this clonotype: With a far larger clone one base away, a read error is the likely cause. This chain links TRBV2 with TRBJ2-7; the match to TRBD1 covers 9 bases. Germline loops: CDR1 SNHLY, CDR2 FYNNEI. The trim removed 8 bases at V and 7 bases at J, leaving 12 bases unmatched. This CDR3 has 14 residues. CDR3 nucleotides: TGTGCCAGCGCGACAGGGGGATCCTACAATGAGCAGTACTTC. The encoded protein is CASATGGSYNEQYF.

A few counts support this clonotype. The CDR3 nucleotides are TGCAGTGTATTAGCGGGGGGGCACAGCTACGAGCAGTACTTC. Protein product: CSVLAGGHSYEQYF. The chain employs TRBV20-1 and TRBJ2-7, with 11 nucleotides matching TRBD2. The CDR3 runs 14 residues. The J segment lost 3 bases and the V segment lost 7 bases, leaving 8 bases of the junction unmatched. Germline CDR1 is DFQATT and CDR2 is SNEGSKA (reference sequence).

This clonotype is categorized as medium-sized. This chain's CDR3 is CASLPRGRGYGYTF. Here the CDR3 DNA reads TGTGCCAGCCTTCCCAGGGGGCGCGGCTATGGCTACACCTTC. The V gene is TRBV27, the J gene TRBJ1-2; 8 bases fit TRBD1. The CDR3 sequence is 14 residues long. Looked up from germline, CDR1 is MNHEY and CDR2 is SMNVEV (reference sequence). V lost 8 bases and J lost 4; bases outside the gene matches: 9.

The rearrangement links TRBV27 to TRBJ2-7; 7 nucleotides line up with TRBD1. This CDR3 spans 14 amino acids. Trimming removed 3 bases from V and 2 bases from J; junction bases left unmatched: 4. Per germline, CDR1 MNHEY and CDR2 SMNVEV (reference sequence). CDR3 protein: CASSLTTGTYEQYF. The CDR3 DNA follows: TGTGCCAGCAGTTTGACGACAGGGACCTACGAGCAGTACTTC.

By its share, this clonotype is large. This chain joins TRBV27 and TRBJ1-6; TRBD1 matches at 7 bases. With 2 bases clipped from V and 9 bases from J, the junction kept 10 bases outside the gene matches. Germline CDR1 is MNHEY and CDR2 is SMNVEV (reference sequence). The CDR3 contains 16 residues. CDR3 sequence reads: CASSLASGTVSSPLHF. The CDR3 coding sequence is TGTGCCAGCAGTTTAGCATCTGGGACAGTCAGTTCACCCCTCCACTTT.

This clonotype is judged medium-sized (0.01 to 0.1%). The J gene is TRBJ1-1, the V gene TRBV7-2; D may be TRBD1 (5 bases). This CDR3 has 14 residues. The V and J ends lost 4 bases and 3 bases respectively, with 12 bases between them. The V gene's germline CDR1 is SGHTA and CDR2 FQGNSA. CDR3 DNA sequence: TGTGCCAGCAGCTCCTGGGGGACGTACACTGAAGCTTTCTTT. The encoded protein is CASSSWGTYTEAFF.

This clonotype ranks as medium-sized. The CDR3 reads CASSASDTQYF. In DNA, the CDR3 is TGTGCCAGCAGTGCGTCAGATACGCAGTATTTT. This chain links TRBV2 with TRBJ2-3; D not resolved. The ends were cut back, 4 bases at V and 4 bases at J, with 3 bases in the middle. The CDR3 spans 11 residues. CDR1 is SNHLY and CDR2 is FYNNEI in the germline V gene.

This clonotype is labeled large (0.1 to 1%). This sequence joins TRBV28 and TRBJ2-2, with 8 bases aligning to TRBD2. Germline values: CDR1 MDHEN, CDR2 SYDVKM. V dropped 5 bases and J dropped 2; count of bases not matched to a gene: 10. CDR3 length equals 17 residues. The CDR3 region has the DNA TGTGCCAGCAGTCGACGGTCCCGGGAGGGAAACACCGGGGAGCTGTTTTTT. This sequence encodes CASSRRSREGNTGELFF.

This clonotype ranks as large. The CDR3 nucleotides read TGTGCCAGCAGCCTGGACAGGCATTCACCCCTCCACTTT. Translated: CASSLDRHSPLHF. The chain employs TRBV5-5 and TRBJ1-6, with 7 bases that match TRBD1. Germline-derived CDR1 and CDR2 are SGHKS and YYEKEE (reference sequence). The CDR3 is 13 amino acids. V was pared by 4 bases and J by 8 bases, with 3 bases of the junction left unmatched.

This clonotype qualifies as large. This sequence joins TRBV4-1 and TRBJ2-7, with 9 nucleotides matching TRBD2. V shed 1 base, J shed 3 bases, and the junction held 4 bases outside the gene matches. The CDR3 runs to 15 residues. Looked up from germline, CDR1 is MGHRA and CDR2 is YSYEKL. The CDR3 DNA is TGCGCCAGCAGCCAAGCCGCGACTAGCGGCTACGAGCAGTACTTC. Translated, it gives CASSQAATSGYEQYF.

This clonotype is classed as large. The chain recombines TRBV11-2 with TRBJ2-4, with 7 bases aligning to TRBD2. The CDR3 is 15 amino acids. CDR1 SGHAT and CDR2 FQNNGV come from the germline V gene. The trim removed 1 base at V and 6 bases at J, leaving 6 bases unmatched. DNA of the CDR3: TGTGCCAGCAGCTTAGGGTGGGACTACACAAACATTCAGTACTTC. Amino acid sequence: CASSLGWDYTNIQYF.

This clonotype rates as medium-sized. CDR3 DNA sequence: TGTGCCAGTAGCCTGGGGAACACCGGGGAGCTGTTTTTT. Translation: CASSLGNTGELFF. V and J are TRBV19 and TRBJ2-2; D call uncertain. The germline V gene encodes CDR1 LNHDA and CDR2 SQIVND (reference sequence). Trimming took off 6 bases at V and 1 base at J, with 6 bases between the two ends. There are 13 residues in the CDR3.